The present T cell receptor (beta chain) was sequenced within a study of T cell repertoires in cytomegalovirus infection. Study in general: Carrying CMV and the relevant HLA type showed in public TCR beta signatures.

The CDR3 is 15 amino acids. Trimming pared 0 bases from V and 2 bases from J, leaving 10 bases between. From germline, CDR1 is MGHRA and CDR2 YSYEKL. Notes on this clonotype: Its specificity is unknown.

From the reads, TCRdb called clonotypes with MiXCR, one entry per CDR3 protein. The sample records approximately 70,000 distinct CDR3 sequences, about 20% being singletons. The rearrangement uses TRBV4-1 and TRBJ2-5; a weak D match, TRBD2 (5 bases). Material: CD8+ T cells from cultured PBMCs, obtained from culture after CMV antigen stimulation. The TCR originated in a human donor in good health (CMV status not recorded). Some clones in this sample may be carry-over from other donors' samples. CDR3 nucleotides: TGCGCCAGCAGCCAAGATCAAGCGGATCAAGAGACCCAGTACTTC. It specifies CASSQDQADQETQYF.